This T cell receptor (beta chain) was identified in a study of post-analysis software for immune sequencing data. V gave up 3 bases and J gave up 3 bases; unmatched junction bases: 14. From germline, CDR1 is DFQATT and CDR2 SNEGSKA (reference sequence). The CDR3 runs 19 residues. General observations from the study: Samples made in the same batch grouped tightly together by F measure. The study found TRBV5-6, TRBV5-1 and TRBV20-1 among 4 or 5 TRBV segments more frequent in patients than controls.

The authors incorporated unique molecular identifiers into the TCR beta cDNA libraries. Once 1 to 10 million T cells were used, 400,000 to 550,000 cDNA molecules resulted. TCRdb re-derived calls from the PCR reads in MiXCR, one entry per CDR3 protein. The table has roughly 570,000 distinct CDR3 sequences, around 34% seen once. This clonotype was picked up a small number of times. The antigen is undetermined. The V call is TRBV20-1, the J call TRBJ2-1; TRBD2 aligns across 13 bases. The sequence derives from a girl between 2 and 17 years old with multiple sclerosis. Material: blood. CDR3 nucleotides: TGCAGTGCTAGTCCTTGGACTAGCGGGGGCCGCTACCTCTACAATGAGCAGTTCTTC. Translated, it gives CSASPWTSGGRYLYNEQFF.